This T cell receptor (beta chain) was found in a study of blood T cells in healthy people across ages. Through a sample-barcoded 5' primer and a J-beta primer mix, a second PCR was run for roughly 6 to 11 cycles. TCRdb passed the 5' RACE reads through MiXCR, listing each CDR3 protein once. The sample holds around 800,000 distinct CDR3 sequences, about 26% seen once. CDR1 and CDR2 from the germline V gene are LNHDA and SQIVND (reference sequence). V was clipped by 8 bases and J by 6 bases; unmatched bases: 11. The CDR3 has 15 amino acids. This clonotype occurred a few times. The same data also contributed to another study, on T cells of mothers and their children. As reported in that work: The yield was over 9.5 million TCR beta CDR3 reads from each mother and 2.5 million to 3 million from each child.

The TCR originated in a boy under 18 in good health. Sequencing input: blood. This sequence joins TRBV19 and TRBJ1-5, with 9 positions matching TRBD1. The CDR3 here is CASRVITGGGQPQHF. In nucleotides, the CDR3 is TGTGCCAGTCGCGTTATTACAGGGGGCGGTCAGCCCCAGCATTTT.